This T cell receptor beta chain appears in the sequencing data of a study of CD4 T cells in relation to SARS-CoV-2 and coronaviruses. About this clone itself: Its antigen is undetermined.

Assay: immunoSEQ multiplex PCR; the TCRdb copy retains only in-frame clones and omits some. The sample has 20,000 or so clones, about 80% seen once; the top ten hold approximately 12%. CD4+ T cells from unexposed donors were obtained before the COVID-19 pandemic (2011-2018). Isolation of CD4+ T cells took place after roughly nine days in culture. Unexposed-donor CD4+ T cells were probed with SARS-CoV-2 S/N and four cold-coronavirus spikes, cells permitting. V lost 2 bases and J lost 6; bases outside the gene matches: 4. The CDR3 loop spans 13 amino acids. From germline, CDR1 is MNHEY and CDR2 SVGAGI. Sequences were obtained from CD4+ T cells from PBMCs, cultured in vitro. This TCR came from a human donor in good health. This chain links TRBV6-5 with TRBJ2-7; 7 nucleotides line up with TRBD2. The CDR3, as DNA: TGTGCCAGCAGTTACGCGGGGGTTAGCGAGCAGTACTTC. It is translated as CASSYAGVSEQYF.